The 5 T cell receptor beta chains below come from one sample, sequenced in a study of post-analysis software for immune sequencing data. Regarding the study as a whole: Comparison of patients with controls showed about 5 TRBV segments more frequent in patients, TRBV5-6, TRBV5-1 and TRBV20-1 among them.

Their target antigens are unknown. Unique molecular identifiers were built into the TCR beta cDNA libraries. TCRdb re-derived calls from the PCR reads in MiXCR, one entry per CDR3 protein. The data hold about 770,000 distinct CDR3 sequences, with more than 45% observed a single time. Sequenced sample: blood. The receptors come from a girl aged 5-17 years with multiple sclerosis.

This clonotype has just a few counts. This rearrangement joins TRBV15 to TRBJ2-1; the D is unclear. The CDR3 has 15 residues. The V end lost 6 bases, the J end lost 0 bases, and 12 bases lay between the germline ends. Germline V gene lookup returns CDR1 LNHNV and CDR2 YYDKDF (reference sequence). In DNA form, the CDR3 reads TGTGCCACCAGGGTCGGCTTCCTCTCCTACAATGAGCAGTTCTTC. Translating it yields CATRVGFLSYNEQFF.

V is TRBV24-1 and J is TRBJ2-1; unclear D gene. This CDR3 region has 9 residues. V lost 12 bases, J lost 5 bases, and 4 bases lay in between. CDR1 KGHDR and CDR2 SFDVKD come from the germline V gene. CDR3: CAAHNEQFF. The DNA of the CDR3 is TGTGCCGCTCACAATGAGCAGTTCTTC.

This clonotype was seen just once. The chain carries TRBV11-2 and TRBJ2-5, with 7 bases that match TRBD2. Trimming removed 1 base from V and 11 bases from J; junction bases left unmatched: 10. In germline, CDR1 is SGHAT, CDR2 FQNNGV. The CDR3 is made up of 14 amino acids. CDR3 nucleotides: TGTGCCAGCAGCTTAGGTCTAGCGGCCAATGAGCAGTACTTC. It is translated as CASSLGLAANEQYF.

The chain joins TRBV11-2 to TRBJ1-4; D gene uncertain. Germline-derived CDR1 and CDR2 are SGHAT and FQNNGV. Trimming left V 8 bases short and J 0 bases short, with 16 bases between. CDR3 length: 16 residues. CDR3 in DNA: TGTGCCAGCGTACGGGCAGGCCCCCCAACTAATGAAAAACTGTTTTTT. Encoded protein: CASVRAGPPTNEKLFF.

The chain recombines TRBV9 with TRBJ2-1; 10 bases agree with TRBD1. Germline V gene lookup returns CDR1 SGDLS and CDR2 YYNGEE. Unmatched junction bases numbered 6, after V lost 3 bases and J lost 6 bases. This CDR3 region has 15 residues. CDR3 nucleotide sequence: TGTGCCAGCAGCGAAAGACAGGGGGCGGCCAATGAGCAGTTCTTC. This codes for CASSERQGAANEQFF. The entire variable domain, with the rest obtained from reference TRBV9 and TRBJ2-1, is as follows: DSGVTQTPKHLITATGQRVTLRCSPRSGDLSVYWYQQSLDQGLQFLIQYYNGEERAKGNILERFSAQQFPDLHSELNLSSLELGDSALYFCASSERQGAANEQFFGPGTRLTVL.